This T cell receptor (beta chain) was recorded in a study of T cells after posttransplantation cyclophosphamide. General study results and limits: Recipient CMV seropositivity and CMV reactivation strongly tracked TRB clonality.

V gave up 2 bases and J gave up 8 bases, with 9 bases separating them. The germline CDR1 and CDR2 sequences are MNHNS and SASEGT. The CDR3 has 13 residues. Busulfan-fludarabine conditioning, marrow transplant, and cyclophosphamide on days +3 and +4 were administered. About this clone itself: Its antigen is currently unknown.

Sequencing used immunoSEQ multiplex PCR; TCRdb keeps in-frame clones, though not all of them. In the table there are about 19,000 clones, 70% to 85% of which are singletons. The sequencing used PBMCs, collected after an allogeneic stem cell transplant with post-transplant cyclophosphamide. This receptor was obtained from a male patient aged 30 to 39 who received an allogeneic stem cell transplant from a related donor, was CMV-positive, and had acute GVHD only. A share of the T cells may be of graft donor origin. The V call is TRBV6-1, the J call TRBJ1-4, with D hard to call. The CDR3 reads CASSESGREKLFF. In nucleotides, the CDR3 is TGTGCCAGCAGTGAATCTGGGAGGGAAAAACTGTTTTTT.